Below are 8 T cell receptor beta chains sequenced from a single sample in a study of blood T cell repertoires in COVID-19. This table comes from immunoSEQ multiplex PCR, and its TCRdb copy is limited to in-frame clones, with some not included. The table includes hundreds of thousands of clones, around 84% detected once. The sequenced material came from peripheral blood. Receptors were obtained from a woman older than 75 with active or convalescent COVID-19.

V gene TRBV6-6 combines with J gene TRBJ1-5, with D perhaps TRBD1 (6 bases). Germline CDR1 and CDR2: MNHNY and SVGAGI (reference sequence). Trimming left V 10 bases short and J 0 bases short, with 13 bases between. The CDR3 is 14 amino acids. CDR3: CAIGGLLSNQPQHF. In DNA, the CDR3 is TGTGCCATCGGGGGGCTCCTTAGCAATCAGCCCCAGCATTTT.

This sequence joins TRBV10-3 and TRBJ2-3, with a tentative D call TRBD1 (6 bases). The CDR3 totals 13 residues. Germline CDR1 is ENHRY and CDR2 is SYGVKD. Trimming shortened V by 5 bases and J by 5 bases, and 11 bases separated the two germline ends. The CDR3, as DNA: TGTGCCATCAGTAAAAACAGGGAAGATACGCAGTATTTT. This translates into CAISKNREDTQYF.

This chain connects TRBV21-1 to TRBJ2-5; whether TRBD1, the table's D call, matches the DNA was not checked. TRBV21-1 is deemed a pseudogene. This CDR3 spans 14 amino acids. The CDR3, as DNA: TGTGCCAGCACCAGGGGGCAGGGGGCAGAGACCCAGTACTTC. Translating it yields CASTRGQGAETQYF.

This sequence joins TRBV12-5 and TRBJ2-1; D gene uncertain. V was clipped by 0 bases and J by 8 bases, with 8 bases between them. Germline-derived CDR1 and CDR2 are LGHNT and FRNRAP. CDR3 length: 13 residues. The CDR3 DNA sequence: TGTGCTAGTGGTTTGGTAGTAGCCGATGAGCAGTTCTTC. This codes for CASGLVVADEQFF.

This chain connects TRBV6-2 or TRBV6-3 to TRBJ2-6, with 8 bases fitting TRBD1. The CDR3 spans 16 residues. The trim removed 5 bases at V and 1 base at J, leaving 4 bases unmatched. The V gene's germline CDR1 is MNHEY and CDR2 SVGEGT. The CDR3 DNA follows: TGTGCCAGCAGTAAAACAGGGGGGTCTGGGGCCAACGTCCTGACTTTC. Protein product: CASSKTGGSGANVLTF.

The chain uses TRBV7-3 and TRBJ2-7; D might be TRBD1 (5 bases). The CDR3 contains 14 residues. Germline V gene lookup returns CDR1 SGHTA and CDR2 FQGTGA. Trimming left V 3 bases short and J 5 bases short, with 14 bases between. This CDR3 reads CASSFSGRVNEQYF. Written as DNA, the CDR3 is TGTGCCAGCAGCTTTTCCGGCAGGGTGAACGAGCAGTACTTC. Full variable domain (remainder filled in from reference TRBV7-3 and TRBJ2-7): GAGVSQTPSNKVTEKGKYVELRCDPISGHTALYWYRQSLGQGPEFLIYFQGTGAADDSGLPNDRFFAVRPEGSVSTLKIQRTERGDSAVYLCASSFSGRVNEQYFGPGTRLTVT.

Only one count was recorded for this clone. CDR3 coding DNA: TGTGCCAGCAGCCCCTCAGGGGCGGGAGGGCCCGGAGCCACAGATACGCAGTATTTT. Encoded protein: CASSPSGAGGPGATDTQYF. The chain uses TRBV6-2 or TRBV6-3 and TRBJ2-3; TRBD2 agrees at 9 bases. This CDR3 is built from 19 residues. CDR1 is MNHEY, CDR2 SVGEGT, per germline. V shed 6 bases, J shed 2 bases, and the junction held 18 bases outside the gene matches.

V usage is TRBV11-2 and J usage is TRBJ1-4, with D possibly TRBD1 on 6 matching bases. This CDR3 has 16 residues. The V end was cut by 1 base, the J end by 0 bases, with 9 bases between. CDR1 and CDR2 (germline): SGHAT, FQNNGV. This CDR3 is CASSLGGGPTNEKLFF. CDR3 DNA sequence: TGTGCCAGCAGCTTAGGAGGGGGTCCAACTAATGAAAAACTGTTTTTT.